A selection of T cell receptor beta chains follows, all from one sample in a study of graft-versus-host responses after intestinal transplantation. Clones were read by immunoSEQ multiplex PCR, and TCRdb kept only the in-frame ones, dropping some. Among 90,000 to 120,000 clones listed, roughly 87% were seen once. Their cognate antigens are unknown. The specimen comprised unstimulated CD4+ T cells sorted from spleen or lymph node cells, sampled before transplant. These TCRs come from a human donor who was the organ donor for an intestinal transplant. The CDR3 runs from the conserved cysteine through the conserved F or W. D genes are given only for firm matches. Clone size is stated in some rows and not others, as once, few, many or a class when expanded.

.	.	TRBV6-5	TRBJ1-6	CASRGGTPLHF	TGTGCCAGCAGGGGGGGTACACCCCTCCACTTT
TRBD1	.	TRBV28	TRBJ1-5	CASSLWDRANQPQHF	TGTGCCAGCAGTTTATGGGACAGGGCCAATCAGCCCCAGCATTTT
.	.	TRBV6-6	TRBJ2-1	CASSPPSGLVLGEQFF	TGTGCCAGCAGCCCCCCCTCAGGTCTCGTCCTCGGTGAGCAGTTCTTC
.	.	TRBV18	TRBJ2-3	CASSPRWAERTDTQYF	TGTGCCAGCTCACCAAGGTGGGCAGAACGCACAGATACGCAGTATTTT
.	.	TRBV11-1	TRBJ2-6	CASSLVSVSGANVLTF	TGTGCCAGCAGCTTAGTATCCGTCTCTGGGGCCAACGTCCTGACTTTC
.	few	TRBV19	TRBJ2-1	CASRYKVEYNEQFF	TGTGCCAGTAGATATAAGGTAGAGTACAATGAGCAGTTCTTC
TRBD1	.	TRBV27	TRBJ2-7	CASSYLPAGQGYYEQYF	TGTGCCAGCAGTTACTTACCCGCGGGACAGGGTTACTACGAGCAGTACTTC
.	.	TRBV28	TRBJ1-5	CASSPTGFGNQPQHF	TGTGCCAGCAGCCCAACAGGGTTTGGCAATCAGCCCCAGCATTTT
.	once	TRBV9	TRBJ2-6	CASSVRGASGANVLTF	TGTGCCAGCAGCGTGCGTGGGGCTTCTGGGGCCAACGTCCTGACTTTC
TRBD1	.	TRBV10-3	TRBJ1-1	CAIEETGVKGRNTEAFF	TGTGCCATCGAAGAAACAGGGGTCAAGGGGAGGAACACTGAAGCTTTCTTT
TRBD1	.	TRBV7-9	TRBJ2-3	CASSLPGQGETDTQYF	TGTGCCAGCAGCTTACCGGGACAGGGAGAGACAGATACGCAGTATTTT
.	.	TRBV5-6	TRBJ1-2	CASSLNYGYTF	TGTGCCAGCAGCCTTAACTATGGCTACACCTTC
.	.	TRBV5-1	TRBJ1-1	CASSLDRTEAFF	TGCGCCAGCAGCTTGGATAGAACTGAAGCTTTCTTT
TRBD1	once	TRBV9	TRBJ2-3	CASSDTGGLVDTQYF	TGTGCCAGCAGCGACACAGGGGGCCTCGTAGATACGCAGTATTTT
.	.	TRBV5-5	TRBJ1-1	CASSRIRQAEAFF	TGTGCCAGCAGCCGAATAAGACAGGCTGAAGCTTTCTTT
.	.	TRBV6-5	TRBJ1-5	CASSLLGANNQPQHF	TGTGCCAGCAGTCTCCTCGGGGCGAACAATCAGCCCCAGCATTTT
TRBD1	.	TRBV30	TRBJ1-2	CAWSSGTGGGTNYGYTF	TGTGCCTGGAGTTCCGGGACAGGGGGAGGTACTAACTATGGCTACACCTTC
.	.	TRBV9	TRBJ1-5	CASSFPSHRVDQPQHF	TGTGCCAGCAGCTTTCCCTCGCACAGGGTTGATCAGCCCCAGCATTTT
TRBD1	once	TRBV28	TRBJ1-1	CASKRSQGAGRHTEAFF	TGTGCCAGCAAGAGGTCCCAGGGGGCTGGAAGGCACACTGAAGCTTTCTTT
.	few	TRBV19	TRBJ1-1	CASSHKQNTEAFF	TGTGCCAGTAGTCACAAGCAGAACACTGAAGCTTTCTTT
.	.	TRBV2	TRBJ2-5	CASRANTGSGETQYF	TGTGCCAGCAGAGCGAACACAGGGAGTGGGGAGACCCAGTACTTC
.	.	TRBV14	TRBJ1-1	CASSQDLGRVNTEAFF	TGTGCCAGCAGCCAAGATCTGGGGCGGGTGAACACTGAAGCTTTCTTT
.	.	TRBV5-1	TRBJ2-1	CASSEDRTRSYNEQFF	TGCGCCAGCAGCGAGGATCGGACACGCTCCTACAATGAGCAGTTCTTC
TRBD1	.	TRBV7-2	TRBJ1-2	CASSLASGTGYGYTF	TGTGCCAGCAGCTTAGCGTCAGGGACAGGCTATGGCTACACCTTC
.	.	TRBV30	TRBJ1-1	CAWSFVSKNTEAFF	TGTGCCTGGAGTTTCGTCAGTAAGAACACTGAAGCTTTCTTT
TRBD2	.	TRBV7-9	TRBJ2-1	CASSAGLAQLEQFF	TGTGCCAGCAGCGCGGGACTAGCGCAGCTTGAGCAGTTCTTC
TRBD1	.	TRBV15	TRBJ1-5	CATSRDRASNQPQHF	TGTGCCACCTCACGGGACAGGGCCAGCAATCAGCCCCAGCATTTT
.	.	TRBV4-1	TRBJ2-1	CASSQDHGLRVNEQFF	TGCGCCAGCAGCCAAGATCACGGATTGAGGGTCAATGAGCAGTTCTTC
.	.	TRBV5-1	TRBJ1-2	CASSLGSHTNYGYTF	TGCGCCAGCAGCTTGGGCAGCCATACTAACTATGGCTACACCTTC
TRBD1	once	TRBV5-1	TRBJ1-4	CASSPRTGNEKLFF	TGCGCCAGCAGCCCCCGGACAGGAAATGAAAAACTGTTTTTT
TRBD1	.	TRBV2	TRBJ2-7	CASSRGTGAYEQYF	TGTGCCAGCAGTCGTGGGACAGGGGCCTACGAGCAGTACTTC
TRBD2	.	TRBV29-1	TRBJ2-3	CSVERGDGTDTQYF	TGCAGCGTTGAGCGGGGGGATGGCACAGATACGCAGTATTTT
.	.	TRBV29-1	TRBJ1-3	CSVGGLGSSGNTIYF	TGCAGCGTTGGAGGGCTGGGGAGCTCTGGAAACACCATATATTTT
TRBD2	.	TRBV7-2	TRBJ2-7	CASSQDLAGGYEQYF	TGTGCCAGCAGCCAGGATCTAGCGGGAGGCTACGAGCAGTACTTC
.	.	TRBV7-9	TRBJ2-7	CASSLGTTRYEQYF	TGTGCCAGCAGCTTGGGGACCACGAGGTACGAGCAGTACTTC
TRBD1	.	TRBV5-1	TRBJ2-5	CASSLGPSGTGPKGETQYF	TGCGCCAGCAGCTTGGGCCCCTCCGGGACAGGGCCCAAAGGAGAGACCCAGTACTTC
.	.	TRBV27	TRBJ2-5	CASSLSRQNQETQYF	TGTGCCAGCAGTTTATCGCGACAGAACCAAGAGACCCAGTACTTC
TRBD2	.	TRBV27	TRBJ2-3	CASSPSGRLADTQYF	TGTGCCAGCAGCCCTAGCGGGAGGCTAGCAGATACGCAGTATTTT
.	.	TRBV6-5	TRBJ1-1	CASSFSVGAGEAFF	TGTGCCAGCAGCTTCTCCGTAGGGGCGGGCGAAGCTTTCTTT
TRBD1	once	TRBV5-1	TRBJ1-1	CASRLQGAPEAFF	TGCGCCAGCAGGTTACAGGGGGCCCCTGAAGCTTTCTTT
.	.	TRBV6-5	TRBJ2-1	CASSYLTYNEQFF	TGTGCCAGCAGTTACCTAACCTACAATGAGCAGTTCTTC
.	.	TRBV5-4	TRBJ2-2	CASSLEVSYTGELFF	TGTGCCAGCAGCTTGGAGGTCTCATACACCGGGGAGCTGTTTTTT
.	once	TRBV11-3	TRBJ1-1	CASSFTGAGTEAFF	TGTGCCAGCAGCTTCACAGGTGCCGGCACTGAAGCTTTCTTT
TRBD2	.	TRBV4-2	TRBJ2-1	CASSQVWGEGPNEQFF	TGTGCCAGCAGCCAAGTATGGGGGGAGGGCCCTAATGAGCAGTTCTTC
TRBD2	.	TRBV9	TRBJ2-6	CASSTTGTSHSGANVLTF	TGTGCCAGCAGCACTACCGGGACTAGTCACTCTGGGGCCAACGTCCTGACTTTC
TRBD2	once	TRBV10-3	TRBJ2-3	CAISESTSGTDTQYF	TGTGCCATCAGTGAGTCGACTAGCGGCACAGATACGCAGTATTTT
.	.	TRBV6-6	TRBJ1-5	CASSYARSSNQPQHF	TGTGCCAGCAGTTACGCCCGGAGTAGCAATCAGCCCCAGCATTTT
.	.	TRBV7-5	TRBJ2-3	CVRSLEVSGSPDTQYF	TGTGTCAGAAGCTTAGAGGTTAGCGGGAGCCCAGATACGCAGTATTTT
.	.	TRBV6-1	TRBJ2-7	CASSEEGYEQYF	TGTGCCAGCAGCGAAGAGGGGTACGAGCAGTACTTC
.	.	TRBV7-9	TRBJ1-5	CASSFTGNNQPQHF	TGTGCCAGCAGCTTTACCGGAAACAATCAGCCCCAGCATTTT
.	.	TRBV30	TRBJ1-1	CAWNRRGMNTEAFF	TGTGCCTGGAATCGACGCGGTATGAACACTGAAGCTTTCTTT
.	.	TRBV5-1	TRBJ1-2	CASSVGLPEDGYTF	TGCGCCAGCAGCGTAGGTCTCCCGGAGGATGGCTACACCTTC
.	.	TRBV6-1	TRBJ1-2	CASSTTEEYGYTF	TGTGCCAGCAGTACGACAGAAGAGTATGGCTACACCTTC